Detailed here is one T cell receptor (beta chain). The target antigen is unknown. The data belong to a study of T cell responses to AZD1222 COVID-19 vaccine. Study-level points and caveats: Targets within unmutated variant regions were reportedly found for nearly half of spike-specific TCRs. Donors were largely white British and mainly female; clonal diversity was possibly underestimated.

Recipients boosted at about 4 weeks or about 12 weeks are pooled. This table comes from immunoSEQ multiplex PCR, and its TCRdb copy is limited to in-frame clones, with some not included. The data show 150,000 to 250,000 clones, with approximately 93% seen just once and approximately 3.4% held by the top ten. The germline gives CDR1 SNHLY, CDR2 FYNNEI. There are 16 residues in the CDR3. The V gene end was trimmed by 6 bases and the J gene end by 3 bases; junction bases not matched to a gene: 8. This receptor was obtained from an adult who received the AZD1222 COVID-19 vaccine. The J gene is TRBJ1-4, the V gene TRBV2, with 9 bases that match TRBD1. This specimen was peripheral blood, taken 28 days after the second AZD1222 dose. The chain's CDR3 is CASSRRDRAANEKLFF. The CDR3 nucleotides are TGTGCCAGCAGCCGCCGGGACAGGGCCGCTAATGAAAAACTGTTTTTT.